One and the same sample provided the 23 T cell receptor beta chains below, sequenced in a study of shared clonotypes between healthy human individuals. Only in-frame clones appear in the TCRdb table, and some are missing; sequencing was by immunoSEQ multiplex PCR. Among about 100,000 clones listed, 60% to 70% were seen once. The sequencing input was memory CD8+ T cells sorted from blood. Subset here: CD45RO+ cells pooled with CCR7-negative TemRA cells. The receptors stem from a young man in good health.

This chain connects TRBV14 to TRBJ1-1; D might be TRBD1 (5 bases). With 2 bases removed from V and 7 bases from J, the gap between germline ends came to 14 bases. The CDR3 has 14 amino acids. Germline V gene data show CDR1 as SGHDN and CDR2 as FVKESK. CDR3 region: CASSQTGVTLEAFF. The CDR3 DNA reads TGTGCCAGCAGCCAAACGGGGGTCACCCTTGAAGCTTTCTTT.

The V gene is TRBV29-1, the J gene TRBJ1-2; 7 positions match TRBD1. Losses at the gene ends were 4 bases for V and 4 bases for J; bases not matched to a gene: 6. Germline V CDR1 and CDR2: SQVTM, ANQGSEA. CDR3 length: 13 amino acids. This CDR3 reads CSVVRDSIYGYTF. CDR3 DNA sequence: TGCAGCGTTGTTCGGGACAGCATCTATGGCTACACCTTC.

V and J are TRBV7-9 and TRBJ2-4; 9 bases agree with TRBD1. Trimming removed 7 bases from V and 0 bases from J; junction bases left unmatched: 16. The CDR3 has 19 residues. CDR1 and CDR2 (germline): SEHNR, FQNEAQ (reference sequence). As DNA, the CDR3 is TGTGCCAGCACCCCCGGGACAGGGACAACCATAGTAGCCAAAAACATTCAGTACTTC. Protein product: CASTPGTGTTIVAKNIQYF.

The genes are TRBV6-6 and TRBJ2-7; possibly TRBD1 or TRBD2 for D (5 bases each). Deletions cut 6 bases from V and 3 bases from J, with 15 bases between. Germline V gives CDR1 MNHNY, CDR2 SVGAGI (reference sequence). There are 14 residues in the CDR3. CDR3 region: CASRNRDGNYEQYF. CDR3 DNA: TGTGCCAGCAGGAACCGGGACGGAAACTACGAGCAGTACTTC.

The CDR3 region is CASSPLATGSSYNEQFF. CDR3 nucleotide sequence: TGTGCCAGCAGCCCATTGGCGACGGGAAGCTCCTACAATGAGCAGTTCTTC. The chain joins TRBV27 to TRBJ2-1; D is perhaps TRBD2 (5 bases). CDR3 length: 17 amino acids. Trimming cost V 6 bases and J 0 bases, with 18 bases left between them. In germline, CDR1 is MNHEY, CDR2 SMNVEV (reference sequence).

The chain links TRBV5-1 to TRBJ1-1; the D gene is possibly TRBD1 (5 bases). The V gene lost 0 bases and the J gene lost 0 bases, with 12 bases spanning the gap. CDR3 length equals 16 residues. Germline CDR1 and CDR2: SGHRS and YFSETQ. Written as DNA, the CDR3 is TGCGCCAGCAGCTTGGATTCAGGGATTATGAACACTGAAGCTTTCTTT. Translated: CASSLDSGIMNTEAFF.

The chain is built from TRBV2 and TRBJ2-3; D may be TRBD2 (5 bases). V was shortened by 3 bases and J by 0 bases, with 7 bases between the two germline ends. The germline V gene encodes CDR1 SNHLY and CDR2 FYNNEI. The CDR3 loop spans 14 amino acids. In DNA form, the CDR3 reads TGTGCCAGCAGTGAGCGGACTAGCACAGATACGCAGTATTTT. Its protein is CASSERTSTDTQYF.

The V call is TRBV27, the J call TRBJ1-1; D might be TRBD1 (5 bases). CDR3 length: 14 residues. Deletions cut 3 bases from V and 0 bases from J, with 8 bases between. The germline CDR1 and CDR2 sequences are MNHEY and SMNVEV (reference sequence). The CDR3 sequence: CASSLTVMNTEAFF. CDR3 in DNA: TGTGCCAGCAGTTTGACAGTAATGAACACTGAAGCTTTCTTT.

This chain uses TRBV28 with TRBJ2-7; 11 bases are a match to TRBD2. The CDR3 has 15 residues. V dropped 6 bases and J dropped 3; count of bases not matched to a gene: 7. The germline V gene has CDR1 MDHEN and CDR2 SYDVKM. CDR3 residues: CASRPLGLAGYEQYF. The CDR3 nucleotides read TGTGCCAGCAGGCCCCTCGGACTAGCGGGCTACGAGCAGTACTTC.

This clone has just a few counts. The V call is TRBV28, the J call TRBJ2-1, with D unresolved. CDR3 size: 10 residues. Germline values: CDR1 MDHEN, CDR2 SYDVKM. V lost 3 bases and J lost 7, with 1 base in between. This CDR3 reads CASSLNEQFF. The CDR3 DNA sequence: TGTGCCAGCAGTTTGAATGAGCAGTTCTTC.

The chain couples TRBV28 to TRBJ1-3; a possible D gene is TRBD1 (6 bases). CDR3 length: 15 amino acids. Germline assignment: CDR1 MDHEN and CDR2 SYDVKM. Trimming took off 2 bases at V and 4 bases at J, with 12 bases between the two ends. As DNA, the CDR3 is TGTGCCAGCAGTTTAAACCCACAGGGAGGAAACACCATATATTTT. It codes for CASSLNPQGGNTIYF.

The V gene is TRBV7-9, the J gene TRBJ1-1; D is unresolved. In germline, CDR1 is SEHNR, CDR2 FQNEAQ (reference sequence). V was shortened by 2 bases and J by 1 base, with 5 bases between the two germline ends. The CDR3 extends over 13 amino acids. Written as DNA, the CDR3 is TGTGCCAGCAGCTTAAGGCAGAACACTGAAGCTTTCTTT. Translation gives CASSLRQNTEAFF.

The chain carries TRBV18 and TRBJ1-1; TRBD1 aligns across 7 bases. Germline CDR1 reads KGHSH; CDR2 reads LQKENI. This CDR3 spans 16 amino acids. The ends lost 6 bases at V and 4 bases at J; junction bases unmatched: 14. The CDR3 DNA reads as TGTGCCAGCTCGGATCGACAGGGAGGTATTAGCACTGAAGCTTTCTTT. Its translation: CASSDRQGGISTEAFF.

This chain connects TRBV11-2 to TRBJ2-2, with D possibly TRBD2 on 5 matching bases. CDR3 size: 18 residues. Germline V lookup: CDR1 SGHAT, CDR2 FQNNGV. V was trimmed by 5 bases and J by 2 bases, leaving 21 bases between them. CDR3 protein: CASSPVGLFRGNTGELFF. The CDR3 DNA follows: TGTGCCAGCAGCCCCGTAGGCCTCTTCCGGGGAAACACCGGGGAGCTGTTTTTT.

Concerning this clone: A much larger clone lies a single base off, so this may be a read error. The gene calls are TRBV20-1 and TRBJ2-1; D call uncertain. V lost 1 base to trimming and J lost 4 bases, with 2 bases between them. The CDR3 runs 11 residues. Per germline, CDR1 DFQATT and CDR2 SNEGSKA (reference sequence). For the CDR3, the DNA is TGCAGTGCTAGAGTATACAATGAGCAGTTCTTC. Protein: CSARVYNEQFF.

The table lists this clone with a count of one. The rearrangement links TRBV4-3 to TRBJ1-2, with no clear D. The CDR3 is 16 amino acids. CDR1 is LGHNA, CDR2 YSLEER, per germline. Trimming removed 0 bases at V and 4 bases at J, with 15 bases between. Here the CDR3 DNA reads TGCGCCAGCAGCCAAGATAGGGTCAATAGTCGCTATGGCTACACCTTC. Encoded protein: CASSQDRVNSRYGYTF.

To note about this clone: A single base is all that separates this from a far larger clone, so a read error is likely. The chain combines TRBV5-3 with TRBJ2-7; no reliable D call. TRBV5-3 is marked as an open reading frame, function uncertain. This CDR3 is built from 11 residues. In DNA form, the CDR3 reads TGTGCCAGCAGCTTGGGCTACGAGCAGTACTTC. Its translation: CASSLGYEQYF.

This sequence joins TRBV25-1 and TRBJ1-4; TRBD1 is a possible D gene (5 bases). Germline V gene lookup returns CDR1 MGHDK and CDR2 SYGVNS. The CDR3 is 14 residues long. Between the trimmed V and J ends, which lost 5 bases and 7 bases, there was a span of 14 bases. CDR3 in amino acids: CASSLQGSSEKLFF. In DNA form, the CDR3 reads TGTGCCAGCAGTTTGCAGGGAAGTAGTGAAAAACTGTTTTTT. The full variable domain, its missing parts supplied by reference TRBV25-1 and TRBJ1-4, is EADIYQTPRYLVIGTGKKITLECSQTMGHDKMYWYQQDPGMELHLIHYSYGVNSTEKGDLSSESTVSRIRTEHFPLTLESARPSHTSQYLCASSLQGSSEKLFFGSGTQLSVL.

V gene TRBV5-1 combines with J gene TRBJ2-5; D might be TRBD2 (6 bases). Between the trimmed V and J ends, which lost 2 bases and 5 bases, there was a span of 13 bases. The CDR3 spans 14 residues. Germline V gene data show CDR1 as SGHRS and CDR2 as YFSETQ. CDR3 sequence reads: CASSFRDFVETQYF. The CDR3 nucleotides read TGCGCCAGCAGCTTCCGGGACTTTGTGGAGACCCAGTACTTC. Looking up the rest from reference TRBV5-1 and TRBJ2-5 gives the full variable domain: KAGVTQTPRYLIKTRGQQVTLSCSPISGHRSVSWYQQTPGQGLQFLFEYFSETQRNKGNFPGRFSGRQFSNSRSEMNVSTLELGDSALYLCASSFRDFVETQYFGPGTRLLVL.

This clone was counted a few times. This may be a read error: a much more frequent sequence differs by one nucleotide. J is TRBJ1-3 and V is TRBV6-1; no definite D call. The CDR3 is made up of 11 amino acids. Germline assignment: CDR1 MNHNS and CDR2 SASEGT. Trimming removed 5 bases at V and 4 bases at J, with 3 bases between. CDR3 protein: CASSLGNTIYF. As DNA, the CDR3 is TGTGCCAGCAGTCTGGGAAACACCATATATTTT.

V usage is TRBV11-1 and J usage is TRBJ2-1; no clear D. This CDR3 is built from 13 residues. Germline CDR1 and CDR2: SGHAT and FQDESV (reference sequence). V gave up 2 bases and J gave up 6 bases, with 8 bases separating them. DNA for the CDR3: TGTGCCAGCAGCTTAAGTGGGCGCAATGAGCAGTTCTTC. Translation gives CASSLSGRNEQFF.

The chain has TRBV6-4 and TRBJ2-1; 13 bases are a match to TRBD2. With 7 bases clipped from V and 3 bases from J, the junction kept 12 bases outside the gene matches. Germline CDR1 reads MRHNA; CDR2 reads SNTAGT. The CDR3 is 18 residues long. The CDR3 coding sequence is TGTGCCAGCAAGCGTTTTCGGACTAGCGGGAGCCTCTACAATGAGCAGTTCTTC. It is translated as CASKRFRTSGSLYNEQFF.

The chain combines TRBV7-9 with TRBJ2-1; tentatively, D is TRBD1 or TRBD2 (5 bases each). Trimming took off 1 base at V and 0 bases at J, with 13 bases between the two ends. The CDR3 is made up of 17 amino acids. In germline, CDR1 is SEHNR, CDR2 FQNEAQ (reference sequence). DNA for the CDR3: TGTGCCAGCAGCTTAGATGACGGGACGACCTCCTACAATGAGCAGTTCTTC. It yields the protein CASSLDDGTTSYNEQFF.